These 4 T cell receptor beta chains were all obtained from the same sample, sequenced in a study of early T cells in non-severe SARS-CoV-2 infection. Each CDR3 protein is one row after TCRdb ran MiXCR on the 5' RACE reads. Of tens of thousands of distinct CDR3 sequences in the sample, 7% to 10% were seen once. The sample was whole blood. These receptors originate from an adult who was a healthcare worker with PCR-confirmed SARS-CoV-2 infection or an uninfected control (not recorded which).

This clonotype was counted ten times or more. CDR3 DNA: TGTGCCAGCAGTTACCAGACAGGGATAGTGTCAGGAGATACGCAGTATTTT. Amino acid sequence: CASSYQTGIVSGDTQYF. This chain uses TRBV6-5 with TRBJ2-3; TRBD1 agrees at 7 bases. J was trimmed by 5 bases and V by 2 bases; bases with no gene match: 13. The CDR3 runs to 17 residues. Germline loops: CDR1 MNHEY, CDR2 SVGAGI.

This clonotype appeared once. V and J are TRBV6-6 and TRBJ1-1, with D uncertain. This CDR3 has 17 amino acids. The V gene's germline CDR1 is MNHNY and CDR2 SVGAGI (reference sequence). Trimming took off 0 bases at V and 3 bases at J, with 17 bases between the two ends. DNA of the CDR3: TGTGCCAGCAGTTACTCCTCATGGGGTCTCGCGGACACTGAAGCTTTCTTT. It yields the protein CASSYSSWGLADTEAFF.

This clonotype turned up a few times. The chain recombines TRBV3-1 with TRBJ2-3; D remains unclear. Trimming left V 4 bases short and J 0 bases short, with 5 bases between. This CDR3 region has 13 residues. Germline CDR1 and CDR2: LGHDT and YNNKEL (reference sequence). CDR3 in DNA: TGTGCCAGCAGCCCCCTCAGCACAGATACGCAGTATTTT. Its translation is CASSPLSTDTQYF.

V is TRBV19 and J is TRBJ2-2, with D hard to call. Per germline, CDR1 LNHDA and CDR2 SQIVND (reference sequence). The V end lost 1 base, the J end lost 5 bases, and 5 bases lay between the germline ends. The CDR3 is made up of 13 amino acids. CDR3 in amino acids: CASSIVRTGELFF. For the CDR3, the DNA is TGTGCCAGTAGTATAGTAAGGACCGGGGAGCTGTTTTTT.